What follows are 15 T cell receptor beta chains derived from one specimen sequenced in a study of blood T cell repertoires in COVID-19. Using immunoSEQ multiplex PCR, the repertoire was profiled, and TCRdb retains in-frame clones only, with some absent. The repertoire holds 350,000 to 450,000 clones, with about 89% as singletons. The sample comprised peripheral blood. The receptors stem from a woman aged 55 to 70 with COVID-19, enrolled during active disease.

J is TRBJ2-1 and V is TRBV19, with 7 bases lining up with TRBD1. After removal of 4 bases from V and 5 bases from J, the junction contained 8 bases not matched to a gene. Germline loops: CDR1 LNHDA, CDR2 SQIVND (reference sequence). CDR3 length: 15 residues. The CDR3 loop is CASSRTGLTHNEQFF. CDR3 DNA sequence: TGTGCCAGTAGTAGGACAGGATTAACTCACAATGAGCAGTTCTTC.

The CDR3 region has the DNA TGTGCCAGCAGTGAAGTTCGGGGTTTTCAAGAGACCCAGTACTTC. It translates to CASSEVRGFQETQYF. The chain carries TRBV2 and TRBJ2-5; possibly TRBD2 for D (5 bases). CDR3 size: 15 residues. With 1 base removed from V and 2 bases from J, the gap between germline ends came to 11 bases. Germline V CDR1 and CDR2: SNHLY, FYNNEI.

This clone was observed once. The rearrangement links TRBV7-8 to TRBJ1-1, with D hard to call. Between the trimmed V and J ends, which lost 6 bases and 7 bases, there was a span of 21 bases. The CDR3 has 15 amino acids. Per the germline V gene, CDR1 is SGHVS and CDR2 is FQNEAQ. The CDR3 DNA reads TGTGCCAGCAGTCCCGTCCCGGGTGCCCGAGGTGAAGCTTTCTTT. This gives the protein CASSPVPGARGEAFF.

The gene calls are TRBV2 and TRBJ1-3, with TRBD1 matching over 9 bases. The CDR3 is made up of 14 amino acids. Trimming at V came to 6 bases and at J to 1 base, leaving 1 base not matched to a gene. Germline lookup yields CDR1 SNHLY and CDR2 FYNNEI. Here the CDR3 reads CASRGTGSGNTIYF. CDR3 sequence (DNA): TGTGCCAGCAGGGGGACAGGGTCTGGAAACACCATATATTTT.

V and J are TRBV28 and TRBJ2-2, with TRBD1 identical over 9 bases. The CDR3 has 15 residues. Germline V gene lookup returns CDR1 MDHEN and CDR2 SYDVKM. J gave up 6 bases and V 4 bases, and 6 bases lay outside the gene matches. CDR3 DNA sequence: TGTGCCAGCAGTTACGGGACAGGGAAGGCCGGGGAGCTGTTTTTT. It codes for CASSYGTGKAGELFF.

The chain couples TRBV5-6 to TRBJ1-5; 7 nucleotides agree with TRBD1. CDR1 is SGHDT and CDR2 is YYEEEE in the germline V gene. CDR3 length: 16 residues. V was clipped by 4 bases and J by 3 bases; unmatched bases: 10. CDR3 sequence (DNA): TGTGCCAGCAGCACCTCGACAGGGAGGCCCAATCAGCCCCAGCATTTT. The encoded protein is CASSTSTGRPNQPQHF.

The chain links TRBV5-4 to TRBJ1-4, with D tentatively TRBD1 (6 bases). Per the germline V gene, CDR1 is SGHNT and CDR2 is YYREEE (reference sequence). The CDR3 contains 15 residues. Trimming stripped 3 bases from V and 8 bases from J, with 17 bases between. The CDR3 region has the DNA TGTGCCAGCAGCTCGGTCCCAGGGGCTGGCGAAAAACTGTTTTTT. This gives the protein CASSSVPGAGEKLFF.

The chain recombines TRBV19 with TRBJ2-2; TRBD1 agrees at 8 bases. V dropped 3 bases and J dropped 1; count of bases not matched to a gene: 10. CDR3 length: 18 amino acids. Germline loops: CDR1 LNHDA, CDR2 SQIVND (reference sequence). CDR3 coding DNA: TGTGCCAGTAGTATGGTTCAGGGGGCCAATCGGAACACCGGGGAGCTGTTTTTT. Translated: CASSMVQGANRNTGELFF.

The V gene is TRBV5-1, the J gene TRBJ2-3, with D uncertain. The CDR3 is 13 amino acids. V gave up 0 bases and J gave up 4 bases, with 6 bases separating them. Germline V CDR1 and CDR2: SGHRS, YFSETQ. The CDR3 coding sequence is TGCGCCAGCAGCTTGGTTGTCGCAGATACGCAGTATTTT. This codes for CASSLVVADTQYF.

The chain couples TRBV28 to TRBJ2-1; the match to TRBD1 covers 10 bases. The CDR3 consists of 16 residues. Germline V gene sequence: CDR1 MDHEN, CDR2 SYDVKM. V dropped 5 bases and J dropped 9; count of bases not matched to a gene: 13. CDR3: CASSASGTGAWGEQFF. CDR3 DNA sequence: TGTGCCAGCAGTGCATCCGGGACAGGGGCTTGGGGTGAGCAGTTCTTC.

This clone was detected once. V is TRBV10-3 and J is TRBJ2-7; TRBD2 aligns across 10 bases. CDR1 and CDR2 from the germline V gene are ENHRY and SYGVKD. V shed 4 bases and J 0 bases; nucleotides not matched to a gene: 9. The CDR3 loop spans 17 amino acids. The CDR3 DNA reads TGTGCCATCAGTGGTAATAGCGGGGGGCCCCGCTCCTACGAGCAGTACTTC. It yields the protein CAISGNSGGPRSYEQYF.

The V and J genes are TRBV11-2 and TRBJ2-5, with 8 bases lining up with TRBD2. Trimming cost V 0 bases and J 2 bases; bases outside gene matches: 2. The CDR3 contains 15 residues. Germline values: CDR1 SGHAT, CDR2 FQNNGV. The CDR3 DNA reads TGTGCCAGCAGCTTAGATTTAGCGGGACAAGAGACCCAGTACTTC. It yields the protein CASSLDLAGQETQYF.

This clone was recorded once. This sequence joins TRBV28 and TRBJ2-7, with 10 bases aligning to TRBD2. Per the germline V gene, CDR1 is MDHEN and CDR2 is SYDVKM. This CDR3 region has 15 residues. J lost 3 bases, V lost 2 bases, and 4 bases had no gene match. CDR3 region: CASSLASGGYYEQYF. CDR3 bases: TGTGCCAGCAGTTTAGCTAGCGGGGGCTACTACGAGCAGTACTTC.

The rearrangement uses TRBV14 and TRBJ1-4; TRBD1 might be the D (6 bases). The CDR3 is 15 amino acids. Germline lookup yields CDR1 SGHDN and CDR2 FVKESK. Trimming shortened V by 2 bases and J by 5 bases, and 12 bases separated the two germline ends. The CDR3 nucleotides are TGTGCCAGCAGCCAACCGGGACACTCGAATGAAAAACTGTTTTTT. This sequence encodes CASSQPGHSNEKLFF.

The chain employs TRBV18 and TRBJ2-2; D is perhaps TRBD2 (6 bases). Between the trimmed V and J ends, which lost 2 bases and 5 bases, there was a span of 9 bases. Per the germline V gene, CDR1 is KGHSH and CDR2 is LQKENI. There are 14 residues in the CDR3. DNA of the CDR3: TGTGCCAGCTCACCATTCGGGGGTACCGGGGAGCTGTTTTTT. It yields the protein CASSPFGGTGELFF.